Listed here is a single TCR beta chain. This sample is drawn from a study of blood T cell repertoires in COVID-19. On the study more broadly: The study drew acute and convalescent COVID-19 samples from the United States, Italy and Spain.

Adults between roughly 18 and 95 years of age took part from 20 to 25 US areas. Assignments of participants to cohorts depended upon their own reported clinical history. How the authors handled the data: Amplified reference gene primers provided the basis for estimating nucleated cell counts. Here immunoSEQ multiplex PCR was the method, and the copy in TCRdb shows in-frame clones only, minus some. The D gene and trimming were derived from the DNA, and the V and J assignments and clone size from that table. The sample carries 470,000 or so clones, 87% recorded once. The germline V and J ends were trimmed by 1 base and 3 bases, with 12 bases remaining between them. This CDR3 contains 15 residues. Germline V gene sequence: CDR1 SGHRS, CDR2 YFSETQ.

The TCR was taken from a woman between 18 and 30 years old with acute COVID-19. The chain employs TRBV5-1 and TRBJ2-3; tentatively, D is TRBD2 (5 bases). Sequences were obtained from PBMCs or T cells enriched from blood (not recorded which). This CDR3 reads CASSLNLGGTDTQYF. CDR3 in DNA: TGCGCCAGCAGCTTGAATCTAGGAGGAACAGATACGCAGTATTTT. The full variable domain, with the rest looked up from reference TRBV5-1 and TRBJ2-3, is KAGVTQTPRYLIKTRGQQVTLSCSPISGHRSVSWYQQTPGQGLQFLFEYFSETQRNKGNFPGRFSGRQFSNSRSEMNVSTLELGDSALYLCASSLNLGGTDTQYFGPGTRLTVL.